The 15 T cell receptor beta chains in this list originate from one sample, sequenced in a study of T cell responses to AZD1222 COVID-19 vaccine. The data were produced by immunoSEQ multiplex PCR, yet TCRdb's version contains in-frame clones alone and is incomplete. The sample shows 130,000 or so clones, around 92% of them seen only once. The source material was peripheral blood, sampled 28 days after the second AZD1222 dose. Receptors originate from an adult who received the AZD1222 COVID-19 vaccine.

The J gene is TRBJ1-6, the V gene TRBV11-2, with D hard to call. Germline CDR1 reads SGHAT; CDR2 reads FQNNGV. Trimming stripped 5 bases from V and 9 bases from J, with 11 bases between. CDR3 length: 13 residues. The CDR3 region is CASSPLLVSPLHF. In DNA, the CDR3 is TGTGCCAGCAGCCCCCTACTAGTTTCACCCCTCCACTTT. Supplemented by reference TRBV11-2 and TRBJ1-6, the full variable domain reads EAGVAQSPRYKIIEKRQSVAFWCNPISGHATLYWYQQILGQGPKLLIQFQNNGVVDDSQLPKDRFSAERLKGVDSTLKIQPAKLEDSAVYLCASSPLLVSPLHFGNGTRLTVT.

The chain recombines TRBV6-5 with TRBJ1-5; D gene unclear. The CDR3 loop spans 13 amino acids. Trimming shortened V by 6 bases and J by 5 bases, and 11 bases separated the two germline ends. From germline, CDR1 is MNHEY and CDR2 SVGAGI. CDR3 protein: CASSDTRDQPQHF. The DNA of the CDR3 is TGTGCCAGCAGCGACACGAGGGATCAGCCCCAGCATTTT.

V gene TRBV11-3 combines with J gene TRBJ1-1; D remains unclear. The germline V and J ends were trimmed by 5 bases and 1 base, with 20 bases remaining between them. The CDR3 consists of 17 residues. Germline CDR1 reads SGHNT; CDR2 reads YENEEA. The CDR3 DNA follows: TGTGCCAGCAGCCACGCTAATCTCCGACGGCCGAACACTGAAGCTTTCTTT. It translates to CASSHANLRRPNTEAFF.

The chain uses TRBV27 and TRBJ1-5, with no clear D. The CDR3 length is 13 residues. V gave up 5 bases and J gave up 10 bases, with 15 bases separating them. The germline CDR1 and CDR2 sequences are MNHEY and SMNVEV (reference sequence). The CDR3 nucleotides are TGTGCCAGCAGTCTACAAGCAGGACGACCCCAGCATTTT. Its protein product is CASSLQAGRPQHF.

The V gene is TRBV7-8, the J gene TRBJ2-4, with no clear D. The germline V gene encodes CDR1 SGHVS and CDR2 FQNEAQ. V was trimmed by 1 base and J by 0 bases, leaving 10 bases between them. The CDR3 loop spans 16 amino acids. The CDR3 coding sequence is TGTGCCAGCAGCTTAGAGGCAGCCCTAGCCAAAAACATTCAGTACTTC. It specifies CASSLEAALAKNIQYF.

CDR3 region: CASSITHYEQYV. The CDR3 DNA reads TGTGCCAGCAGTATTACCCACTACGAGCAGTACGTC. The chain links TRBV27 to TRBJ2-7, with no clear D. The CDR3 covers 12 residues. Trimming shortened V by 5 bases and J by 3 bases, and 8 bases separated the two germline ends. CDR1 and CDR2 (germline): MNHEY, SMNVEV (reference sequence).

This chain links TRBV19 with TRBJ1-3; D unclear. Germline CDR1 reads LNHDA; CDR2 reads SQIVND (reference sequence). Trimming took off 3 bases at V and 3 bases at J, with 6 bases between the two ends. This CDR3 is 13 amino acids long. DNA of the CDR3: TGTGCCAGTAGTATGAGTGGTGGAAACACCATATATTTT. This translates into CASSMSGGNTIYF.

The chain recombines TRBV10-1 with TRBJ2-7, with 10 bases lining up with TRBD1. The trim removed 2 bases at V and 3 bases at J, leaving 4 bases unmatched. The CDR3 sequence is 15 residues long. CDR1 is WNHNN, CDR2 SYGVQD, per germline (reference sequence). The CDR3 loop reads CASSEETGGFYEQYF. The DNA for the CDR3 is TGCGCCAGCAGTGAGGAGACAGGGGGCTTCTACGAGCAGTACTTC.

The V gene is TRBV5-1, the J gene TRBJ2-3; TRBD1 is a possible D gene (6 bases). The CDR3 consists of 17 residues. From germline, CDR1 is SGHRS and CDR2 YFSETQ. Trimming pared 4 bases from V and 0 bases from J, leaving 18 bases between. The CDR3 spells CASSITPQGSSTDTQYF. DNA for the CDR3: TGCGCCAGCAGCATTACTCCACAGGGATCTAGCACAGATACGCAGTATTTT. The variable domain in full, completed from reference TRBV5-1 and TRBJ2-3, reads KAGVTQTPRYLIKTRGQQVTLSCSPISGHRSVSWYQQTPGQGLQFLFEYFSETQRNKGNFPGRFSGRQFSNSRSEMNVSTLELGDSALYLCASSITPQGSSTDTQYFGPGTRLTVL.

The gene calls are TRBV9 and TRBJ2-6; D gene unclear. The CDR3 length is 14 residues. Between the trimmed V and J ends, which lost 0 bases and 2 bases, there was a span of 3 bases. Germline CDR1 is SGDLS and CDR2 is YYNGEE. CDR3 coding DNA: TGTGCCAGCAGCGTAGGGACTGGGGCCAACGTCCTGACTTTC. Encoded protein: CASSVGTGANVLTF.

This clone has just a few counts. The J gene is TRBJ2-7, the V gene TRBV7-6; tentatively, D is TRBD1 (5 bases). Trimming cost V 5 bases and J 4 bases, with 18 bases left between them. In germline, CDR1 is SGHVS, CDR2 FNYEAQ. The CDR3 is made up of 15 amino acids. The CDR3 sequence is CASSRIRDSPYEQYF. In DNA form, the CDR3 reads TGTGCCAGCAGCCGAATTAGAGACAGCCCTTACGAGCAGTACTTC.

This sequence joins TRBV21-1 and TRBJ2-1; TRBD1 is the table's D call, not checked against the DNA. TRBV21-1 is a documented pseudogene. The CDR3 is made up of 20 amino acids. The CDR3: CASSPKGRQGVRTQYNEQFF. The CDR3 DNA sequence: TGTGCCAGCAGCCCTAAGGGGAGACAGGGGGTCAGGACACAGTACAATGAGCAGTTCTTC.

This sequence joins TRBV30 and TRBJ2-7; 9 positions agree with TRBD2. From germline, CDR1 is GTSNPN and CDR2 SVGIG (reference sequence). V dropped 3 bases and J dropped 7; count of bases not matched to a gene: 7. The CDR3 is 13 amino acids. The CDR3 bases are TGTGCCTGGAGGCGGCGGGGGGGCCGAGAGCAGTACTTC. The encoded protein is CAWRRRGGREQYF.

The CDR3 reads CASSQDSDWAEAFF. As DNA, the CDR3 is TGCGCCAGCAGCCAAGACTCCGATTGGGCTGAAGCTTTCTTT. The J gene is TRBJ1-1, the V gene TRBV4-1; D ambiguous. The germline CDR1 and CDR2 sequences are MGHRA and YSYEKL. V shed 0 bases and J shed 6 bases, with 11 bases lying between them. The CDR3 is made up of 14 amino acids.

Only one count was recorded for this clone. The J gene is TRBJ1-1, the V gene TRBV9; D gene unclear. Germline V lookup: CDR1 SGDLS, CDR2 YYNGEE. This CDR3 comprises 14 residues. V dropped 4 bases and J dropped 0 bases, with 10 bases sitting between them. The CDR3 protein is CASSTRAVNTEAFF. CDR3 nucleotides: TGTGCCAGCAGCACCCGGGCCGTGAACACTGAAGCTTTCTTT.